This T cell receptor beta chain was sequenced during a study of read filtering for tumor transcriptome and immune sequencing (dated by TCRdb to 2018 to 2021). Some background on the complete study: The cohort had 17 male and 14 female patients with a mean age of roughly 66 years, ranging from about 45 to 85. By revised international staging, eight or nine patients were R-ISS I, around 15 were R-ISS II and 6 or 7 were R-ISS III. After DNase treatment, whole-transcriptome libraries were prepared using the TruSeq RNA Access Library Prep Kit. TCR-region mapped reads per sample ranged from about 4.05 to 11 million with IR-seq versus only about 85 to 1273 with RNA-seq. Using the same bone marrow samples, the study compared TCR repertoires obtained by targeted immune repertoire sequencing with those obtained by bulk whole-transcriptome sequencing. One of the main goals was to work out a read-filtering strategy for immune repertoire data, in particular whether clonotypes backed by only a single read should be removed. Broad study findings and their caveats: The correlation between IR-seq and RNA-seq shared clonotype proportions rose when single-read clonotypes were removed. Single-read clonotypes made up about 80% of clonotypes but only around 4% of total reads in IR-seq, compared with approximately 70% of clonotypes and 44.6% of reads in RNA-seq. Rather than purified T cells, the sorted CD138-negative fraction was a mixed bone marrow immune population. Compared with RNA-seq, IR-seq captured clonotypes at much greater depth and more reliably, and a smaller IR-seq throughput was enough to identify most of the shared clonotypes.

CDR1 and CDR2 (SGHVS, FNYEAQ) derive from the germline V gene. Including cysteine and phenylalanine, the CDR3 has 17 amino acids. Only CDR3 DNA remains: 51 bases, in frame from the first base. Cut back by 4 bases and 4 bases, the V and J ends lie 20 bases apart. Note on this clonotype: There is no known antigen for this receptor. Base qualities are not recorded, but no much larger clone differs from it by a single base.

Bone marrow was sampled from every patient at the time of active disease. Ficoll-Hypaque density gradient centrifugation was used to isolate the bone marrow mononuclear cells. Myeloma plasma cells were removed and CD138-negative cells were collected by negative selection after labeling with CD138 magnetic microbeads on a MACS separator. Flow cytometry on an Attune NxT with CD138 antibodies was used to check the purity of the isolated cells. Total RNA was extracted with TRIzol reagent and quantified with a NanoDrop spectrophotometer. For each patient, the CD138-negative bone marrow sample underwent paired RNA-seq and IR-seq. TCR libraries were constructed from 300 to 400 ng RNA using the Immunoverse kit, and molecular barcoded adaptors covering alpha/delta and beta/gamma chains were employed. TCR library preparation was performed with the same RNA that was used for transcriptome sequencing. Sequencing of the TCR libraries was done on an Illumina HiSeq 4000 with 2 x 150 cycles. Per the source publication's procedure: MiXCR aligned TCR reads to human V, D, J and C references and assembled the aligned reads into CDR3 clonotypes, with quality filtering and error correction included. Clonotype counts and gene usage diversity were analyzed with the tcR package in R. For inspection of raw mapping reads, RNA-seq reads were mapped by STAR aligner version 2.5.3a onto GRCh37 of the human genome. To test how sequencing depth affects detected clonotypes, IR-seq fastq files were randomly downsampled with Seqtk 1.3. The raw public reads went through TCRdb reprocessing: fastp at Q25, MiXCR clone calling, in-frame beta chains kept. Each entry merges the rows of one CDR3 protein and shows their most common DNA and genes. None of the V and J calls come from the authors' own analysis; TCRdb made them. Present in this sample are about 62,000 distinct CDR3 sequences, roughly 20% of which were seen just once. The ten most abundant clones make up 11% of the sample.

Recombination linked TRBV7-6 to TRBJ2-1; a weak D assignment points to TRBD2 (7 bases agree). The specimen was a population of CD138-negative cells sorted from bone marrow. Reading the label with the study, this specimen's cell subset or site is: bone marrow mononuclear cells depleted of CD138+ plasma/myeloma cells by negative magnetic selection. The receptor was isolated from a donor at least 40 years old with multiple myeloma. The DNA is as follows: TGTGCCAGCAGCTCACTACCGGGGGGCTTATCGTACAATGAGCAGTTCTTC. The resulting protein is CASSSLPGGLSYNEQFF.